The TCR beta chain under discussion was sequenced for a study of Ad26.COV2.S vaccination and SARS-CoV-2 variants (dated by TCRdb to the early 2020s). At the level of the whole study: Donors in the vaccine arm were drawn from COV1001, a multicentre, randomized, double-blind, placebo-controlled phase I-IIa trial testing Ad26.COV2.S in healthy adults. Dosing of Ad26.COV2.S was intramuscular, at either 5x10^10 or 1x10^11 viral particles, delivered as one shot or as two shots spaced 56 days apart. TCRbeta repertoire sequencing was used to assess the specificity and breadth of SARS-CoV-2-reactive T cell receptors after Ad26.COV2.S vaccination. A total of around 32 samples were included in the TCR-sequenced set, comprising 19 Ad26.COV2.S vaccine recipients, 5 placebo recipients and 8 SARS-CoV-2 convalescent individuals. Participants in the trial were split at random into five groups of five each, receiving low-dose or high-dose Ad26.COV2.S once or twice, or else placebo on both occasions. Blinding of investigators to trial group allocation was maintained during experiments and outcome assessment. Results and caveats for the whole study, not just this receptor: After vaccination, spike-specific CD8+ and CD4+ T cell responses were reported to show substantial breadth. The study was not powered to compare responses between vaccine doses or regimens. Comparable non-spike TCR breadth was observed between vaccine and placebo recipients, consistent with only spike being contained in the vaccine. According to the authors, total T cell responses may have been underestimated by the TCR breadth and depth analyses. Spike-specific TCR breadth was higher in Ad26.COV2.S recipients than in placebo recipients (P = 0.0014).

To note about this clone: Its antigen target is currently unknown. No base quality values were provided; no much bigger clone lies one nucleotide off.

TCRbeta CDR3 regions were sequenced with the immunoSEQ Assay. After extraction, genomic DNA underwent amplification by bias-controlled multiplex PCR, followed by high-throughput sequencing. The authors processed their data as follows. Collapsing and filtering of sequences were performed to quantify the absolute abundance of each unique TCRbeta CDR3 region. T cell fraction was estimated by normalizing TCRbeta template counts to usable DNA, with usable DNA measured through amplification of reference genes found in all nucleated cells. Repertoire TCRs were annotated as SARS-CoV-2-specific by exact matching of V gene, CDR3 amino acid sequence and J gene to a known reactive TCR set. MIRA supplied the reference SARS-CoV-2 TCR set, which was filtered for enrichment in COVID-19-positive ImmuneCODE repertoires so that public or cross-reactive TCRs were removed. Using the MIRA antigens, annotated TCRs were further analysed by specific ORF or by position within an ORF. Depth was the summed frequency of annotated unique rearrangements, while breadth was defined as annotated unique rearrangements over total unique productive rearrangements. Two-sided Wilcoxon rank-sum tests were applied when comparing TCR breadth between groups. TCRdb stores this immuneACCESS table with in-frame sequences only. Part of the clones is absent; in the studies checked, under half of the shortfall reflects unresolved V genes, and no reason is known for the rest. That table is the source of V, J and clone size, and D and trimming were worked out from the DNA. This sample is represented by some 480,000 clones; around 85% of them were singletons. The ten largest clonotypes hold roughly 13% of the sample.

CDR1 and CDR2 are read off the germline V gene as KGHDR and SFDVKD. The V end loses 6 bases and the J end loses 3 bases, and a stretch of 11 bases separates them. Its CDR3 holds 14 amino acids, cysteine through phenylalanine. Only CDR3 DNA is held: 42 bases, read in frame from base 1. The sample's treatment or condition label is to be understood as: some 20 received Ad26.COV2.S at low or high dose, single or two shots; 5 received placebo; per-sample allocation not given. For vaccine and placebo recipients, the sequenced repertoires came from samples collected on day 63 after the first injection. Cohort 1b enrolled roughly 25 adults aged 18-55 years at a single site in Boston, USA, between 29 July and 7 August 2020. Ad26.COV2.S was a replication-incompetent adenovirus type 26 vector expressing a prefusion-stabilized SARS-CoV-2 spike protein from the original Wuhan strain.

The source material was peripheral blood, sampled in a trial of Ad26.COV2.S vaccine versus placebo. The TCR originated in a person between 18 and 65 years old who received the Ad26.COV2.S COVID-19 vaccine or a placebo. The chain joins TRBV24-1 to TRBJ1-5, and TRBD1 may be the D gene, going by 5 matching bases. At the DNA level, the sequence is TGTGCCACCAGTCCTGGGGGATCCAATCAGCCCCAGCATTTT. It is translated as CATSPGGSNQPQHF.